These 12 T cell receptor beta chains were sequenced from one sample in a study of blood T cell repertoires in COVID-19. TCRdb's copy holds only in-frame clones and misses some; the assay was immunoSEQ multiplex PCR. The sample records approximately 200,000 clones, roughly 94% being singletons. The sample taken for sequencing was peripheral blood. The receptors stem from a man aged 30-40 years with COVID-19, enrolled during active disease.

The chain joins TRBV7-6 to TRBJ2-1; D gene ambiguous. CDR3 size: 13 residues. The V and J ends lost 2 bases and 2 bases respectively, with 4 bases between them. CDR1 is SGHVS and CDR2 is FNYEAQ in the germline V gene. The CDR3 is CASSLQTYNEQFF. CDR3 DNA sequence: TGTGCCAGCAGCTTACAAACCTACAATGAGCAGTTCTTC.

This clone was seen a few times. The CDR3 loop reads CASSESTAEPAFF. The CDR3 nucleotides read TGCGCCAGCAGTGAGTCGACGGCGGAGCCAGCTTTCTTT. The chain carries TRBV10-2 and TRBJ1-1; D unclear. V lost 0 bases to trimming and J lost 10 bases, with 12 bases between them. This CDR3 is 13 amino acids long. CDR1 is WSHSY, CDR2 SAAADI, per germline.

The chain combines TRBV6-1 with TRBJ2-2; perhaps TRBD2 as D (5 bases). Trimming took off 0 bases at V and 7 bases at J, with 9 bases between the two ends. Germline CDR1 MNHNS, CDR2 SASEGT. This CDR3 contains 14 residues. The CDR3 spells CASSEALALGELFF. The CDR3 DNA reads TGTGCCAGCAGTGAAGCCCTAGCTCTCGGGGAGCTGTTTTTT.

In its sample, this clone was seen once. The chain combines TRBV5-4 with TRBJ2-5, with 11 bases lining up with TRBD2. This CDR3 comprises 17 residues. CDR1 SGHNT and CDR2 YYREEE come from the germline V gene (reference sequence). J gave up 3 bases and V 4 bases, and 11 bases lay outside the gene matches. The CDR3 is CASSQTTSGALEETQYF. In nucleotides, the CDR3 is TGTGCCAGCAGCCAAACGACTAGCGGGGCCCTGGAAGAGACCCAGTACTTC.

J is TRBJ1-2 and V is TRBV5-6; 7 bases map to TRBD1. The CDR3 is 13 amino acids. Germline CDR1 reads SGHDT; CDR2 reads YYEEEE. With V trimmed by 4 bases and J by 6 bases, 6 bases remained unmatched. CDR3 in DNA: TGTGCCAGCAGCCTCTTCCAGGGGGATGGCTACACCTTC. Translated: CASSLFQGDGYTF.

The gene calls are TRBV5-4 and TRBJ1-1; the match to TRBD1 covers 8 bases. There are 14 residues in the CDR3. Germline-derived CDR1 and CDR2 are SGHNT and YYREEE (reference sequence). Losses at the gene ends were 4 bases for V and 3 bases for J; bases not matched to a gene: 5. DNA for the CDR3: TGTGCCAGCAGCATACAGGGGGGCGACACTGAAGCTTTCTTT. Its translation: CASSIQGGDTEAFF. The complete variable domain, with remaining parts taken from reference TRBV5-4 and TRBJ1-1, reads ETGVTQSPTHLIKTRGQQVTLRCSSQSGHNTVSWYQQALGQGPQFIFQYYREEENGRGNFPPRFSGLQFPNYSSELNVNALELDDSALYLCASSIQGGDTEAFFGQGTRLTVV.

The V and J genes are TRBV7-3 and TRBJ1-1, with 9 bases aligning to TRBD1. V dropped 11 bases and J dropped 5; count of bases not matched to a gene: 12. The CDR3 spans 14 residues. Germline V gene lookup returns CDR1 SGHTA and CDR2 FQGTGA. The CDR3 DNA follows: TGTGCCGGGGGAAAGGGACAGGGAGGGACTGAAGCTTTCTTT. Translated, it gives CAGGKGQGGTEAFF.

As DNA, the CDR3 is TGTGCCAGCAGCGCCGTGGGGCCCCAGGCTGAAGCTTTCTTT. Protein sequence: CASSAVGPQAEAFF. The V call is TRBV9, the J call TRBJ1-1, with D perhaps matching TRBD1 (5 bases). CDR1 is SGDLS, CDR2 YYNGEE, per germline. The CDR3 sequence is 14 residues long. Trimming took off 3 bases at V and 6 bases at J, with 15 bases between the two ends.

The chain combines TRBV5-1 with TRBJ1-2; D call uncertain. Germline V CDR1 and CDR2: SGHRS, YFSETQ. V lost 2 bases, J lost 0 bases, and 8 bases lay in between. This CDR3 has 14 amino acids. The CDR3 DNA reads TGCGCCAGCAGCTTAGCGGAAGCTAACTATGGCTACACCTTC. This sequence encodes CASSLAEANYGYTF.

This sequence joins TRBV12-5 and TRBJ2-7; TRBD1 might be the D (5 bases). The CDR3 spans 13 residues. Trimming left V 4 bases short and J 3 bases short, with 10 bases between. Germline V gene sequence: CDR1 LGHNT, CDR2 FRNRAP. As DNA, the CDR3 is TGTGCTAGTGGTTATCATCAGGGCTACGAGCAGTACTTC. Protein: CASGYHQGYEQYF. Using reference TRBV12-5 and TRBJ2-7 for the parts outside the CDR3, the full variable domain is DARVTQTPRHKVTEMGQEVTMRCQPILGHNTVFWYRQTMMQGLELLAYFRNRAPLDDSGMPKDRFSAEMPDATLATLKIQPSEPRDSAVYFCASGYHQGYEQYFGPGTRLTVT.

This clone was found a few times. This sequence joins TRBV24-1 and TRBJ1-2, with D unresolved. Germline V gene sequence: CDR1 KGHDR, CDR2 SFDVKD. The CDR3 has 14 residues. Trimming cost V 3 bases and J 1 base, with 8 bases left between them. CDR3 sequence: CATSDATLNYGYTF. DNA for the CDR3: TGTGCCACCAGTGATGCGACACTTAACTATGGCTACACCTTC.

This clone has only one observation. The V call is TRBV6-5, the J call TRBJ1-4; weak D call: TRBD1 (6 bases). This CDR3 region has 16 residues. Germline-derived CDR1 and CDR2 are MNHEY and SVGAGI. V was trimmed by 2 bases and J by 5 bases, leaving 15 bases between them. The chain's CDR3 is CASSYTPTGQNEKLFF. The CDR3 coding sequence is TGTGCCAGCAGTTACACCCCGACAGGCCAGAATGAAAAACTGTTTTTT.